A selection of T cell receptor beta chains follows, all from one sample in a study of read filtering for tumor transcriptome and immune sequencing. TCRdb ran MiXCR on the reads and lists one entry per CDR3 protein. The sample consists of some 130,000 distinct CDR3 sequences, around 13% of them appearing once. Input material: a population of CD138-negative cells sorted from bone marrow. These receptors came from a donor aged 40 or over with multiple myeloma. CDR3s include the opening cysteine and the closing phenylalanine or tryptophan. A D gene is named only where the DNA matches it firmly. For some rows the clone size is stated as once, few or many, or as a class when expanded; others skip it.

D gene: .
J gene: TRBJ2-2
clone size: .
V gene: TRBV23-1
CDR3 protein: CASSRIRGKNTGELFF
CDR3 DNA: TGCGCCAGCAGTCGCATCCGGGGCAAGAACACCGGGGAGCTGTTTTTT

D gene: .
J gene: TRBJ2-1
clone size: many
V gene: TRBV19
CDR3 protein: CASSKRAVHNEQFF
CDR3 DNA: TGTGCCAGTAGTAAAAGGGCAGTCCACAATGAGCAGTTCTTC

D gene: .
J gene: TRBJ2-3
clone size: many
V gene: TRBV14
CDR3 protein: CASSHDVGDTQYF
CDR3 DNA: TGTGCCAGCAGCCACGATGTCGGGGATACGCAGTATTTT

D gene: .
J gene: TRBJ1-2
clone size: many
V gene: TRBV6-6
CDR3 protein: CASNQQGVNYGYTF
CDR3 DNA: TGTGCCAGCAATCAACAGGGCGTCAACTATGGCTACACCTTC

D gene: TRBD2
J gene: TRBJ2-1
clone size: many
V gene: TRBV29-1
CDR3 protein: CSVEDRVFAGEHNEQFF
CDR3 DNA: TGCAGCGTTGAAGATCGGGTCTTCGCGGGAGAACACAATGAGCAGTTCTTC

D gene: .
J gene: TRBJ2-1
clone size: .
V gene: TRBV15
CDR3 protein: CATSRSTANEQFF
CDR3 DNA: TGCGCCACCAGCAGATCGACAGCGAATGAGCAGTTCTTC

D gene: .
J gene: TRBJ2-5
clone size: many
V gene: TRBV7-9
CDR3 protein: CASSILIGGRETQYF
CDR3 DNA: TGTGCCAGCAGCATACTGATTGGGGGGCGAGAGACCCAGTACTTC

D gene: .
J gene: TRBJ2-1
clone size: many
V gene: TRBV18
CDR3 protein: CASSPLLGTDLGNEQFF
CDR3 DNA: TGTGCCAGCTCACCACTGCTGGGCACAGATTTGGGCAATGAGCAGTTCTTC

D gene: .
J gene: TRBJ1-5
clone size: many
V gene: TRBV4-1
CDR3 protein: CASSPHLEAVNQPQHF
CDR3 DNA: TGCGCCAGCAGCCCCCATCTCGAGGCAGTTAATCAGCCCCAGCATTTT

D gene: TRBD1
J gene: TRBJ2-7
clone size: many
V gene: TRBV12-3/TRBV12-4
CDR3 protein: CASSFAQGAREQYF
CDR3 DNA: TGTGCCAGCAGTTTTGCACAGGGGGCTCGGGAGCAGTACTTC

D gene: .
J gene: TRBJ2-6
clone size: many
V gene: TRBV3-1
CDR3 protein: CASSQENLYSSGANVLTF
CDR3 DNA: TGTGCCAGCAGCCAAGAGAACTTATACAGCTCTGGGGCCAACGTCCTGACTTTC

D gene: .
J gene: TRBJ1-5
clone size: many
V gene: TRBV7-2
CDR3 protein: CASSSDRQYQPQHF
CDR3 DNA: TGTGCCAGCAGCTCTGACAGACAATATCAGCCCCAGCATTTT

D gene: TRBD1
J gene: TRBJ2-1
clone size: many
V gene: TRBV7-3
CDR3 protein: CASSFLPATGAGKEQFF
CDR3 DNA: TGTGCCAGCAGCTTTCTGCCAGCGACAGGGGCGGGGAAGGAGCAGTTCTTC

D gene: TRBD1
J gene: TRBJ2-3
clone size: many
V gene: TRBV7-8
CDR3 protein: CASSLNRGSDTQYF
CDR3 DNA: TGTGCCAGCAGCTTAAACAGGGGCTCAGATACGCAGTATTTT

D gene: TRBD1
J gene: TRBJ2-2
clone size: many
V gene: TRBV7-3
CDR3 protein: CASSSGTGVTGELFF
CDR3 DNA: TGTGCCAGCAGTTCCGGGACAGGGGTCACCGGGGAGCTGTTTTTT

D gene: .
J gene: TRBJ2-2
clone size: many
V gene: TRBV7-9
CDR3 protein: CASSWTNTGELFF
CDR3 DNA: TGTGCCAGCAGCTGGACGAACACCGGGGAGCTGTTTTTT

D gene: .
J gene: TRBJ2-5
clone size: many
V gene: TRBV7-2
CDR3 protein: CASSFMQETQYF
CDR3 DNA: TGTGCCAGCAGTTTTATGCAAGAGACCCAGTACTTC

D gene: TRBD2
J gene: TRBJ2-5
clone size: many
V gene: TRBV29-1
CDR3 protein: CSVEGTSGLQETQYF
CDR3 DNA: TGCAGCGTTGAAGGGACTAGCGGGTTACAAGAGACCCAGTACTTC

D gene: .
J gene: TRBJ1-5
clone size: many
V gene: TRBV7-9
CDR3 protein: CASSSPGGNQPQHF
CDR3 DNA: TGTGCCAGCAGTTCCCCCGGGGGGAATCAGCCCCAGCATTTT

D gene: TRBD1
J gene: TRBJ2-1
clone size: many
V gene: TRBV11-2
CDR3 protein: CASSLDGTVNEQFF
CDR3 DNA: TGTGCCAGCAGCTTAGATGGGACAGTCAATGAGCAGTTCTTC

D gene: .
J gene: TRBJ2-7
clone size: many
V gene: TRBV12-3/TRBV12-4
CDR3 protein: CASSTSTDYEQYF
CDR3 DNA: TGTGCCAGCAGTACCTCGACAGACTACGAGCAGTACTTC

D gene: TRBD1
J gene: TRBJ2-3
clone size: few
V gene: TRBV27
CDR3 protein: CASSPWTGPTDTQYF
CDR3 DNA: TGTGCCAGCAGTCCATGGACAGGGCCCACAGATACGCAGTATTTT

D gene: .
J gene: TRBJ2-1
clone size: many
V gene: TRBV6-6
CDR3 protein: CASSYPRNEQFF
CDR3 DNA: TGTGCCAGCAGTTACCCCAGAAATGAGCAGTTCTTC

D gene: .
J gene: TRBJ2-7
clone size: few
V gene: TRBV27
CDR3 protein: CASSPPDGYEQYF
CDR3 DNA: TGTGCCAGCAGCCCGCCGGATGGTTACGAGCAGTACTTC

D gene: TRBD2
J gene: TRBJ2-2
clone size: many
V gene: TRBV7-9
CDR3 protein: CASSPRGSLAGRKTGELFF
CDR3 DNA: TGTGCCAGCAGCCCTAGAGGTTCGCTAGCGGGAAGGAAGACCGGGGAGCTGTTTTTT

D gene: TRBD1
J gene: TRBJ1-5
clone size: many
V gene: TRBV20-1
CDR3 protein: CSASLGQGLNQPQHF
CDR3 DNA: TGCAGTGCTAGCCTCGGACAGGGCCTGAATCAGCCCCAGCATTTT

D gene: .
J gene: TRBJ2-5
clone size: many
V gene: TRBV5-1
CDR3 protein: CASSSARGVGIQETQYF
CDR3 DNA: TGCGCCAGCAGCTCCGCCCGTGGGGTAGGGATCCAAGAGACCCAGTACTTC

D gene: TRBD1
J gene: TRBJ2-7
clone size: few
V gene: TRBV20-1
CDR3 protein: CSARDVTWDRGYEQYF
CDR3 DNA: TGCAGTGCTAGAGATGTAACTTGGGACAGGGGTTACGAGCAGTACTTC

D gene: TRBD2
J gene: TRBJ2-1
clone size: many
V gene: TRBV3-1
CDR3 protein: CASSPGLADNEQFF
CDR3 DNA: TGTGCCAGCAGCCCCGGACTAGCCGACAATGAGCAGTTCTTC

D gene: .
J gene: TRBJ2-1
clone size: few
V gene: TRBV13
CDR3 protein: CASSEDGTRQQFF
CDR3 DNA: TGTGCCAGCAGCGAGGACGGAACGAGGCAGCAGTTCTTC

D gene: .
J gene: TRBJ2-6
clone size: many
V gene: TRBV6-2/TRBV6-3
CDR3 protein: CASSKQAAGANVLTF
CDR3 DNA: TGTGCCAGCAGTAAACAGGCTGCTGGGGCCAACGTCCTGACTTTC

D gene: TRBD1
J gene: TRBJ1-1
clone size: many
V gene: TRBV29-1
CDR3 protein: CSVVAGTANTEAFF
CDR3 DNA: TGCAGCGTTGTGGCTGGGACAGCGAACACTGAAGCTTTCTTT

D gene: TRBD1
J gene: TRBJ2-1
clone size: many
V gene: TRBV28
CDR3 protein: CASSSNRGSKSYNEQFF
CDR3 DNA: TGTGCCAGCAGTTCCAACAGGGGGTCAAAGTCCTACAATGAGCAGTTCTTC

D gene: .
J gene: TRBJ1-1
clone size: many
V gene: TRBV2
CDR3 protein: CASSAGVEAFF
CDR3 DNA: TGTGCCAGCAGTGCAGGCGTTGAAGCTTTCTTT

D gene: .
J gene: TRBJ2-7
clone size: many
V gene: TRBV3-1
CDR3 protein: CASRDMGEQYF
CDR3 DNA: TGTGCCAGCAGGGATATGGGCGAGCAGTACTTC

D gene: .
J gene: TRBJ2-7
clone size: few
V gene: TRBV29-1
CDR3 protein: CSVRGVYSYEQYF
CDR3 DNA: TGCAGCGTCCGCGGGGTTTACTCCTACGAGCAGTACTTC

D gene: .
J gene: TRBJ1-5
clone size: many
V gene: TRBV4-1
CDR3 protein: CASSQGSEGSQPQHF
CDR3 DNA: TGCGCCAGCAGCCAAGGAAGTGAGGGGAGTCAGCCCCAGCATTTT

D gene: TRBD2
J gene: TRBJ2-3
clone size: few
V gene: TRBV5-1
CDR3 protein: CASSPSGTDTQYF
CDR3 DNA: TGCGCCAGCAGCCCTAGCGGGACAGATACGCAGTATTTT

D gene: .
J gene: TRBJ2-5
clone size: many
V gene: TRBV6-2/TRBV6-3
CDR3 protein: CALTGAWRSKETQYF
CDR3 DNA: TGTGCCCTCACGGGGGCCTGGAGGTCAAAAGAGACCCAGTACTTC

D gene: .
J gene: TRBJ2-1
clone size: many
V gene: TRBV12-5
CDR3 protein: CASGLSGTPSSYNEQFF
CDR3 DNA: TGTGCTAGTGGTTTGTCCGGGACTCCCAGCTCCTACAATGAGCAGTTCTTC

D gene: TRBD2
J gene: TRBJ2-1
clone size: many
V gene: TRBV19
CDR3 protein: CASSNRPSAGGDEQFF
CDR3 DNA: TGTGCCAGTAGTAATAGACCCTCAGCGGGAGGCGATGAGCAGTTCTTC

D gene: .
J gene: TRBJ2-1
clone size: many
V gene: TRBV29-1
CDR3 protein: CSAILILSWLDEQFF
CDR3 DNA: TGCAGCGCCATACTTATCCTGAGCTGGCTTGATGAGCAGTTCTTC